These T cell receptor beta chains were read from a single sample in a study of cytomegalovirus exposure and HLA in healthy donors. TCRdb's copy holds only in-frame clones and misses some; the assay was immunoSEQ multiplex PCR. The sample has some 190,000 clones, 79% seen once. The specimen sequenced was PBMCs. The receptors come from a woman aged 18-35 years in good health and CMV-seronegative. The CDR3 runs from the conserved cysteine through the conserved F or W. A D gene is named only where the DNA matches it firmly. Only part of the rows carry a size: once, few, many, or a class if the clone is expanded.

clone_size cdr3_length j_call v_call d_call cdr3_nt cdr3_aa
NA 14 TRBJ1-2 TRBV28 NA TGTGCCAGCAGTTCGGAGGACAGAACGGGAGGCTACACCTTC CASSSEDRTGGYTF
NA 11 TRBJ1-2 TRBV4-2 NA TGTGCCAGCAGCCAAGGAGCCGGCTACACCTTC CASSQGAGYTF
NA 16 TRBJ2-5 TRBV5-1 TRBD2 TGCGCCAGCAGCATGGTTCTAGCGGGGGCCCAAGAGACCCAGTACTTC CASSMVLAGAQETQYF
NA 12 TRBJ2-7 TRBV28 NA TGTGCCAGCAGCCTCCGGCGGGACGAGCAGTACTTC CASSLRRDEQYF
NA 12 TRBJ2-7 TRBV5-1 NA TGCGCCAGCACCAACGAGGGCTACGAGCAGTACTTC CASTNEGYEQYF
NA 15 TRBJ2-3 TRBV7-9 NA TGTGCCAGCAGCTTATATCTAGGGAGCTCAGATACGCAGTATTTT CASSLYLGSSDTQYF
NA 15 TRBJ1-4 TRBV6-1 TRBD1 TGTGCCAGCAGGGGTTTACAGGGGATAAATGAAAAACTGTTTTTT CASRGLQGINEKLFF
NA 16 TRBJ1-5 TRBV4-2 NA TGTGCCAGCAGCCAAGACAGCAGGATCGGCATCGAGCCCCAGCATTTT CASSQDSRIGIEPQHF
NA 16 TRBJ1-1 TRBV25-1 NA TGTGCCAGCAGTGAATATATGGCAGCGGGGGACACTGAAGCTTTCTTT CASSEYMAAGDTEAFF
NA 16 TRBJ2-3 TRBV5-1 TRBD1 TGCGCCAGCAGCTTATTAGCGACAGGGCTCACAGATACGCAGTATTTT CASSLLATGLTDTQYF
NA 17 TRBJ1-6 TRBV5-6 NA TGTGCCAGCAGCTCCCCCATTCCGAGCTCCTATAATTCACCCCTCCACTTT CASSSPIPSSYNSPLHF
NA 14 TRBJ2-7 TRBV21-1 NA TGTGCCAGCAGCAGCCACGACAATCCGGGGGAGCAGTACTTC CASSSHDNPGEQYF
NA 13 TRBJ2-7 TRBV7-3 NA TGTGCCAGCAGCTTAATCGGCCAGGGCGAGCAGTACTTC CASSLIGQGEQYF
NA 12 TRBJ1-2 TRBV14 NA TGTGCCAGCAGCCTAGGACAGTTTGGCTACACCTTC CASSLGQFGYTF
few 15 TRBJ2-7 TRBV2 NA TGTGCCAGCAGTGAAACCGGGGGGCCTACGCAGGAGCAGTACTTC CASSETGGPTQEQYF
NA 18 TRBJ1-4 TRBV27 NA TGTGCCAGCAACCCCCCCCGCGGCGAAAACACAACTAATGAAAAACTGTTTTTT CASNPPRGENTTNEKLFF
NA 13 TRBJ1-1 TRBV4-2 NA TGTGCCAGCAGCCCCCGGGAGAACACTGAAGCTTTCTTT CASSPRENTEAFF
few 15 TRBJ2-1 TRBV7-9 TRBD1 TGTGCCAGCAGCTTAAGACAGGGAAGGTTCAATGAGCAGTTCTTC CASSLRQGRFNEQFF
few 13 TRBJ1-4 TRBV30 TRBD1 TGTGCCGGGCCGGGACAGGGTGATGAAAAACTGTTTTTT CAGPGQGDEKLFF
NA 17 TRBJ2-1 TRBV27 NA TGTGCCAGCAGTCCAACCTCTAGCAGGAGCTCCTACAATGAGCAGTTCTTC CASSPTSSRSSYNEQFF
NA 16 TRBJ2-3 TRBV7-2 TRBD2 TGTGCCAGCAGCCCGACTAGCGGGAGGGCCGCAGATACGCAGTATTTT CASSPTSGRAADTQYF
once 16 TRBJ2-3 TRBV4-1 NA TGCGCCAGCAGCCAAGAAAGATTGCAGGGAGGAGATACGCAGTATTTT CASSQERLQGGDTQYF
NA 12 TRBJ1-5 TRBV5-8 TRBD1 TGTGCCAGCAGCGACAGGGATCAGCCCCAGCATTTT CASSDRDQPQHF
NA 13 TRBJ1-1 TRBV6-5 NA TGTGCCAGCAGGATACGAGGCGGCACTGAAGCTTTCTTT CASRIRGGTEAFF
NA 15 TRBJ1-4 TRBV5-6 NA TGTGCCAGCAGCTTGGCACTGGCAACTAATGAAAAACTGTTTTTT CASSLALATNEKLFF
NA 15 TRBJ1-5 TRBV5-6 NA TGTGCCAGCAGCTTCAGGCGGGGCCCTAATCAGCCCCAGCATTTT CASSFRRGPNQPQHF
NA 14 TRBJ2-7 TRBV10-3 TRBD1 TGTGCCATCAGTCGGGACAGGCGATCCTACGAGCAGTACTTC CAISRDRRSYEQYF
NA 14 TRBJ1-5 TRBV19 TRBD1 TGTGCCAGTATCTTGAAGGGGGCGGGTCAGCCCCAGCATTTT CASILKGAGQPQHF
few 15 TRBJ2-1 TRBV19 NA TGTGCCAGTAGTGCCCGCGGGGAGTCCTACAATGAGCAGTTCTTC CASSARGESYNEQFF
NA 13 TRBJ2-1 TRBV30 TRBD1 TGTGCCTGGAGCCGACAGGGGAACAATGAGCAGTTCTTC CAWSRQGNNEQFF
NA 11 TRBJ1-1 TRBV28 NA TGTGCCAGCACCGTTAACACTGAAGCTTTCTTT CASTVNTEAFF
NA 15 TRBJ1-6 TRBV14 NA TGTGCCAGCAGCCAAGTTAACCCCGGGAGCTCACCCCTCCACTTT CASSQVNPGSSPLHF
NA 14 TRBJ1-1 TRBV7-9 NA TGTGCCAGCAGCTTAATGGGAGAGAACACTGAAGCTTTCTTT CASSLMGENTEAFF
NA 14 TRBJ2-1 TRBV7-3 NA TGTGCCAGCAGTCATACAGGGTCCTACAATGAGCAGTTCTTC CASSHTGSYNEQFF
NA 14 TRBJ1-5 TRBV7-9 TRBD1 TGTGCCAGCAGGAAACAGGGGGCTGATCAGCCCCAGCATTTT CASRKQGADQPQHF
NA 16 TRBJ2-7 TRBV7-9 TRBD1 TGTGCCAGCAGCAATGGACAGGGGGTAAGCTCCTACGAGCAGTACTTC CASSNGQGVSSYEQYF
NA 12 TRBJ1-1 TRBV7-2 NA TGTGCCAGCAGCCCTATGAACACTGAAGCTTTCTTT CASSPMNTEAFF
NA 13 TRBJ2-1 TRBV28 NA TGTGCCAGCAGTTTTCCAACTAGCTATGAGCAGTTCTTC CASSFPTSYEQFF
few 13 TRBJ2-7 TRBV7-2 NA TGTGCCAGCAGCTTAGCGGAAGTCGGGAAGCAGTACTTC CASSLAEVGKQYF